The 25 T cell receptor beta chains below all came from one sample that was sequenced in a study of T cells in Graves' hyperthyroidism and ophthalmopathy. What was amplified from RNA transcripts were TCR beta CDR3 regions. Initially, a first-round RT-PCR of the TCR CDR3 employed the HTBI primer set. TCRdb analysed the multiplex PCR reads with MiXCR anew, one entry per CDR3 protein. The sample contains around 56,000 distinct CDR3 sequences, 49% of which appear only once. Sequencing was performed on blood. The receptors were sampled from a woman aged 25 to 39 with Graves' ophthalmopathy.

The gene calls are TRBV7-6 and TRBJ2-7; 9 positions match TRBD1. Germline-derived CDR1 and CDR2 are SGHVS and FNYEAQ. There are 13 residues in the CDR3. V lost 3 bases to trimming and J lost 5 bases; unmatched junction nucleotides: 2. The CDR3 protein is CASSFGTGNEQYF. Written as DNA, the CDR3 is TGTGCCAGCAGCTTCGGGACAGGGAACGAGCAGTACTTC.

This clonotype was detected ten times or more. The CDR3 loop reads CASSVGVRAAGNTIYF. The CDR3 DNA sequence: TGTGCCAGCAGCGTAGGGGTAAGGGCTGCTGGAAACACCATATATTTT. V gene TRBV9 combines with J gene TRBJ1-3; D not resolved. V lost 0 bases, J lost 2 bases, and 12 bases lay in between. CDR3 length: 16 amino acids. The germline gives CDR1 SGDLS, CDR2 YYNGEE.

This clonotype was detected many times. This chain uses TRBV9 with TRBJ2-5, with 8 bases aligning to TRBD2. This CDR3 comprises 18 residues. The V and J ends lost 3 bases and 5 bases, in that order; junction bases with no gene match: 18. Germline V gives CDR1 SGDLS, CDR2 YYNGEE. This chain's CDR3 is CASSGSPSLSGMMETQYF. In DNA form, the CDR3 reads TGTGCCAGCAGCGGATCCCCGAGCCTTAGCGGGATGATGGAGACCCAGTACTTC. Full variable domain (missing parts from reference TRBV9 and TRBJ2-5): DSGVTQTPKHLITATGQRVTLRCSPRSGDLSVYWYQQSLDQGLQFLIQYYNGEERAKGNILERFSAQQFPDLHSELNLSSLELGDSALYFCASSGSPSLSGMMETQYFGPGTRLLVL.

The chain couples TRBV7-6 to TRBJ2-7; TRBD2 aligns across 13 bases. Trimming at V came to 5 bases and at J to 10 bases, leaving 5 bases not matched to a gene. Germline CDR1 reads SGHVS; CDR2 reads FNYEAQ. The CDR3 has 13 amino acids. The CDR3 is CASSPGTSGIQYF. CDR3 coding DNA: TGTGCCAGCAGCCCCGGGACTAGCGGGATACAGTACTTC.

This clonotype was observed at least ten times. The CDR3 DNA reads as TGTGCCAGCAGGAACAGCGGTAAACTGTTTTTT. Residues: CASRNSGKLFF. This chain uses TRBV2 with TRBJ1-4; D is uncertain. Trimming left V 6 bases short and J 11 bases short, with 10 bases between. The CDR3 has 11 amino acids. Germline lookup yields CDR1 SNHLY and CDR2 FYNNEI.

This clonotype was counted at least ten times. V usage is TRBV24-1 and J usage is TRBJ1-5; TRBD1 agrees at 8 bases. Trimming took 7 bases from V and 2 from J; bases not matched to a gene: 3. The CDR3 runs to 14 residues. The V gene's germline CDR1 is KGHDR and CDR2 SFDVKD. The CDR3 DNA follows: TGTGCCACCAGCCAGGGGGCTGGCAATCAGCCCCAGCATTTT. Translating it yields CATSQGAGNQPQHF.

The count of this clonotype is one. The V and J genes are TRBV9 and TRBJ2-5, with 7 bases fitting TRBD2. V lost 0 bases to trimming and J lost 1 base; unmatched junction nucleotides: 3. This CDR3 is built from 15 residues. The germline gives CDR1 SGDLS, CDR2 YYNGEE. The CDR3 protein is CASSVDGGIQETQYF. CDR3 coding DNA: TGTGCCAGCAGCGTAGACGGGGGGATCCAAGAGACCCAGTACTTC.

The rearrangement joins TRBV10-3 to TRBJ2-7, with D tentatively TRBD2 (6 bases). V dropped 8 bases and J dropped 4 bases, with 15 bases sitting between them. The CDR3 consists of 13 residues. CDR1 and CDR2 (germline): ENHRY, SYGVKD. In DNA form, the CDR3 reads TGTGCCATCTCCACGGGAGATGGGTACGAGCAGTACTTC. Its protein is CAISTGDGYEQYF.

The gene calls are TRBV9 and TRBJ2-7, with 8 bases fitting TRBD2. Germline CDR1 reads SGDLS; CDR2 reads YYNGEE. The CDR3 spans 13 residues. V lost 6 bases to trimming and J lost 2 bases; unmatched junction nucleotides: 4. The CDR3 region is CASTRAGAYEQYF. The CDR3 DNA reads TGTGCCAGCACCCGAGCGGGAGCCTACGAGCAGTACTTC. The full variable domain, rest sourced from reference TRBV9 and TRBJ2-7, is DSGVTQTPKHLITATGQRVTLRCSPRSGDLSVYWYQQSLDQGLQFLIQYYNGEERAKGNILERFSAQQFPDLHSELNLSSLELGDSALYFCASTRAGAYEQYFGPGTRLTVT.

The V gene is TRBV7-6, the J gene TRBJ1-2; D gene uncertain. This CDR3 region has 15 residues. Germline V gene data show CDR1 as SGHVS and CDR2 as FNYEAQ. V gave up 4 bases and J gave up 2 bases, with 14 bases separating them. The CDR3 reads CASSSRRGLNYGYTF. The CDR3, as DNA: TGTGCCAGCAGCTCCCGGCGGGGTTTGAACTATGGCTACACCTTC.

Relative to its sample, this clonotype is medium-sized. This chain links TRBV29-1 with TRBJ1-2; D is unresolved. The CDR3 spans 12 residues. Germline CDR1 reads SQVTM; CDR2 reads ANQGSEA. V was shortened by 4 bases and J by 0 bases, with 6 bases between the two germline ends. This CDR3 reads CSVVWANYGYTF. The CDR3 DNA reads as TGCAGCGTTGTGTGGGCTAACTATGGCTACACCTTC.

This clonotype was recorded at least ten times. The genes are TRBV7-9 and TRBJ2-4; D might be TRBD1 (6 bases). In germline, CDR1 is SEHNR, CDR2 FQNEAQ (reference sequence). Trimming took off 7 bases at V and 7 bases at J, with 14 bases between the two ends. The CDR3 is made up of 13 amino acids. The CDR3 here is CASILLTGNIQYF. The CDR3 nucleotides read TGTGCCAGCATTCTTCTAACAGGGAACATTCAGTACTTC.

The chain couples TRBV28 to TRBJ2-7; 9 nucleotides align to TRBD1. This CDR3 spans 17 amino acids. The V gene end was trimmed by 2 bases and the J gene end by 5 bases; junction bases not matched to a gene: 13. CDR1 is MDHEN and CDR2 is SYDVKM in the germline V gene. CDR3 loop: CASSLSGTGYLSDEQYF. The CDR3 nucleotides read TGTGCCAGCAGTTTAAGCGGGACAGGGTATTTATCCGACGAGCAGTACTTC.

Comments on this clonotype: A read error may produce the germline difference seen at one junction end. The chain recombines TRBV19 with TRBJ1-3; D uncertain. Germline V gene data show CDR1 as LNHDA and CDR2 as SQIVND (reference sequence). The CDR3 runs 17 residues. The CDR3 sequence: CACRRGQFYSSGSTIYF. CDR3 DNA: TGTGCCTGTAGAAGAGGGCAGTTTTATTCCTCTGGAAGCACCATATATTTT.

By share, this clonotype counts as medium-sized. The V call is TRBV29-1, the J call TRBJ2-1, with 7 bases matching TRBD2. With 4 bases clipped from V and 10 bases from J, the junction kept 7 bases outside the gene matches. This CDR3 region has 12 residues. CDR1 and CDR2 from the germline V gene are SQVTM and ANQGSEA. The CDR3 reads CSVGVGGNEQFF. DNA for the CDR3: TGCAGCGTTGGCGTGGGAGGGAACGAGCAGTTCTTC.

On this clonotype itself: An end of the junction differs from the germline gene, which may be a read error. The chain carries TRBV2 and TRBJ2-1; 10 positions agree with TRBD2. Germline V gene data show CDR1 as SNHLY and CDR2 as FYNNEI. CDR3 length: 13 residues. The CDR3 nucleotides read TGTGCCAGCAGTGAAGTGCCTAGCGGGGGTCAGCTCTTC. Residues: CASSEVPSGGQLF.

With respect to this clonotype: One junction end disagrees with the germline gene, perhaps due to a read error. The V call is TRBV7-2, the J call TRBJ2-2; D may be TRBD1 or TRBD2 (5 bases each). The length of the CDR3 is 11 residues. Germline V gives CDR1 SGHTA, CDR2 FQGNSA. The CDR3, as DNA: TGTGCCGGCAGCTTACCCCAGGGAGCTGTTTTT. It translates to CAGSLPQGAVF.

This chain uses TRBV30 with TRBJ2-5; 9 nucleotides match TRBD1. V lost 0 bases, J lost 4 bases, and 12 bases stayed unmatched. Germline loops: CDR1 GTSNPN, CDR2 SVGIG (reference sequence). The CDR3 contains 17 residues. The CDR3 DNA is TGTGCCTGGAGTGTGGGCATACGGACAGGGGACCCAGAGACCCAGTACTTC. The encoded protein is CAWSVGIRTGDPETQYF.

This clonotype was counted at least ten times. The rearrangement joins TRBV19 to TRBJ2-1; 8 bases are shared with TRBD2. V shed 1 base, J shed 6 bases, and the junction held 8 bases outside the gene matches. The CDR3 runs to 16 residues. Germline loops: CDR1 LNHDA, CDR2 SQIVND (reference sequence). CDR3 DNA sequence: TGTGCCAGTAGTATAGGGGGGCTAGCGGGCCGCAATGAGCAGTTCTTC. It is translated as CASSIGGLAGRNEQFF.

This clonotype was recorded at least ten times. This sequence joins TRBV6-5 and TRBJ1-5; D may be TRBD1 (5 bases). Germline-derived CDR1 and CDR2 are MNHEY and SVGAGI. Trimming stripped 8 bases from V and 3 bases from J, with 8 bases between. The CDR3 consists of 12 residues. The CDR3 nucleotides are TGTGCCAGCGGCAGGGACAATCAGCCCCAGCATTTT. This sequence encodes CASGRDNQPQHF.

This clonotype was found a few times. Germline and junction disagree at one end, which may indicate a read error. The chain employs TRBV10-2 and TRBJ2-2; D tentatively reads TRBD1 or TRBD2 (5 bases each). Germline CDR1 and CDR2: WSHSY and SAAADI. This CDR3 comprises 17 residues. The DNA of the CDR3 is TGTGCCAGCAGTTTCTTTTTGGGGGAAGGGAGATCGGGGGAGCTGTTTTTT. It yields the protein CASSFFLGEGRSGELFF.

In this sample, this clonotype turned up many times. V is TRBV7-9 and J is TRBJ2-7, with 8 bases that match TRBD1. Germline loops: CDR1 SEHNR, CDR2 FQNEAQ (reference sequence). J gave up 11 bases and V 2 bases, and 11 bases lay outside the gene matches. This CDR3 spans 14 amino acids. This chain's CDR3 is CASSLIPGTGLKYF. The CDR3 DNA reads TGTGCCAGCAGCTTAATACCCGGGACAGGTCTGAAGTACTTC. Complete variable domain (other parts from reference TRBV7-9 and TRBJ2-7): DTGVSQNPRHKITKRGQNVTFRCDPISEHNRLYWYRQTLGQGPEFLTYFQNEAQLEKSRLLSDRFSAERPKGSFSTLEIQRTEQGDSAMYLCASSLIPGTGLKYFGPGTRLTVT.

Worth noting for this clonotype: The junction shows a germline mismatch at one end, possibly a read error. V and J are TRBV28 and TRBJ2-1; 9 bases match TRBD2. Germline CDR1 reads MDHEN; CDR2 reads SYDVKM. The CDR3 extends over 15 amino acids. The CDR3 DNA sequence: TGTGCCAGCAGTTTAGGCGGGAGGGTATACAATGAGCAGCTCTTC. Amino acids: CASSLGGRVYNEQLF. Drawing the rest from reference TRBV28 and TRBJ2-1, the complete variable domain is DVKVTQSSRYLVKRTGEKVFLECVQDMDHENMFWYRQDPGLGLRLIYFSYDVKMKEKGDIPEGYSVSREKKERFSLILESASTNQTSMYLCASSLGGRVYNEQLFGPGTRLTVL.

This clonotype has more than one count but fewer than ten. The chain carries TRBV15 and TRBJ2-3, with D possibly TRBD1 on 6 matching bases. Germline loops: CDR1 LNHNV, CDR2 YYDKDF (reference sequence). Trimming pared 8 bases from V and 8 bases from J, leaving 17 bases between. This CDR3 has 13 amino acids. The CDR3 coding sequence is TGTGCCACCCGACAGGAATTTAGTGGTACGCAGTATTTT. Its translation is CATRQEFSGTQYF. The whole variable domain, remainder taken from reference TRBV15 and TRBJ2-3, is DAMVIQNPRYQVTQFGKPVTLSCSQTLNHNVMYWYQQKSSQAPKLLFHYYDKDFNNEADTPDNFQSRRPNTSFCFLDIRSPGLGDTAMYLCATRQEFSGTQYFGPGTRLTVL.

The V gene is TRBV5-4, the J gene TRBJ2-5, with 12 bases lining up with TRBD2. The length of the CDR3 is 15 residues. V lost 4 bases and J lost 5; bases outside the gene matches: 6. CDR1 SGHNT and CDR2 YYREEE come from the germline V gene (reference sequence). The CDR3 region is CASSQTSGRKETQYF. CDR3 DNA: TGTGCCAGCAGCCAGACTAGCGGGAGAAAGGAGACCCAGTACTTC.